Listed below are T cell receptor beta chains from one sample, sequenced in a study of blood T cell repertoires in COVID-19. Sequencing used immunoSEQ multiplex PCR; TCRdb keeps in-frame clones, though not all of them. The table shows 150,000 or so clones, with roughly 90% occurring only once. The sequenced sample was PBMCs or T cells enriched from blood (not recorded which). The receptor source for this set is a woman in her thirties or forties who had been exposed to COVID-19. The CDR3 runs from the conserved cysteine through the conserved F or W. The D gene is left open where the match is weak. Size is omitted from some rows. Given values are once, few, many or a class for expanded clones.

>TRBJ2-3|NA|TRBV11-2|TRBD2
TGTGCCAGCAGCTTACGTTGGGGGCTAGCGGGGGCCACAGATACGCAGTATTTT
CASSLRWGLAGATDTQYF
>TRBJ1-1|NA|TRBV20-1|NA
TGCAGTGCTAGTTCAGGACTGCGGAACACTGAAGCTTTCTTT
CSASSGLRNTEAFF
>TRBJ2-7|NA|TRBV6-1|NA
TGTGCCAGCAGTGAGGCGGGGAAACACGAGCAGTACTTC
CASSEAGKHEQYF
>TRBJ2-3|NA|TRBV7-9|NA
TGTGCCAGCAGCTTAGACCCGGGAAGGAGCACAGATACGCAGTATTTT
CASSLDPGRSTDTQYF
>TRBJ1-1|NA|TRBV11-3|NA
TGTGCCAGCAGCTTATCTGACAAGAACACTGAAGCTTTCTTT
CASSLSDKNTEAFF
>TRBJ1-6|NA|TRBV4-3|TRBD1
TGCGCCAGCAGCCGGTACAGGACCCACAGGGGGGATTCACCCCTCCACTTT
CASSRYRTHRGDSPLHF
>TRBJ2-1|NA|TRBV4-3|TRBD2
TGCGCCAGCAGCCAAGAAGTCTCACTAGCGGGGCTACCCTACAATGAGCAGTTCTTC
CASSQEVSLAGLPYNEQFF
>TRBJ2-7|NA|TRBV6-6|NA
TGTGCCAGCAGGCAGGTGAGCTACGAGCAGTACTTC
CASRQVSYEQYF
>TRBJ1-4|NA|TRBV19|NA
TGTGCCAGTAGTATGGGGACAACGACAACTAATGAAAAACTGTTTTTT
CASSMGTTTTNEKLFF
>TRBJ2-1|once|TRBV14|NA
TGTGCCAGCAGCCAAGCCAGGGGCGGCGTTGAGCAGTTCTTC
CASSQARGGVEQFF
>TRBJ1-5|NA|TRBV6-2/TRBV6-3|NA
TGTGCCAGCAGTAGACGGGGGAATCAGCCCCAGCATTTT
CASSRRGNQPQHF
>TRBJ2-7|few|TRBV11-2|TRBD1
TGTGCCAGCAGCATAAATACGGGACAGGGGTACCACGAGCAGTACTTC
CASSINTGQGYHEQYF
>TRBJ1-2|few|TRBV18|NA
TGTGCCAGCTCACCCAATCAGGGGTTGGGGAATGGCTACACCTTC
CASSPNQGLGNGYTF
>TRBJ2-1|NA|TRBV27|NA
TGTGCCAGCAGTCTGAGAGTTGTCGATGAGCAGTTCTTC
CASSLRVVDEQFF
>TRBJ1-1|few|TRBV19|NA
TGTGCCAGTAGTGAGACCGCAGGAGGGAGAACTGAAGCTTTCTTT
CASSETAGGRTEAFF